One sample yielded the 18 T cell receptor beta chains listed below, sequenced in a study of neurological immune-mediated disorders. TCRdb reprocessed the 5' RACE reads via MiXCR and lists one record per CDR3 protein. The repertoire holds around 13,000 distinct CDR3 sequences, with more than 9% as singletons. The sequencing sample was made of PBMCs. These receptors were taken from a woman between 40 and 55 years old in good health.

By its share, this clonotype is medium-sized (0.01 to 0.1%). This sequence joins TRBV20-1 and TRBJ2-3; 7 bases fit TRBD2. This CDR3 is 13 amino acids long. The germline V gene has CDR1 DFQATT and CDR2 SNEGSKA (reference sequence). The ends lost 5 bases at V and 1 base at J; junction bases unmatched: 3. CDR3 bases: TGCAGTGCTTGGGGGGGGGGCACAGATACGCAGTATTTT. Its protein is CSAWGGGTDTQYF.

The V and J genes are TRBV19 and TRBJ2-1; D unresolved. The CDR3 covers 10 residues. Germline CDR1 LNHDA, CDR2 SQIVND (reference sequence). The germline V and J ends were trimmed by 6 bases and 10 bases, with 7 bases remaining between them. CDR3: CASRGSEQFF. The CDR3 coding sequence is TGTGCCAGTAGGGGTTCAGAGCAGTTCTTC.

Only a few counts were recorded for this clonotype. At one boundary the junction diverges from the germline segment, which might be a read error. V gene TRBV20-1 combines with J gene TRBJ2-6; TRBD2 agrees at 9 bases. The CDR3 totals 18 residues. Germline CDR1 is DFQATT and CDR2 is SNEGSKA (reference sequence). This CDR3 is CSARDRAGGSSRANVLTF. For the CDR3, the DNA is TGCAGTGCTAGAGATAGGGCGGGGGGGAGCTCTAGGGCCAACGTCCTGACTTTC.

At least ten counts were recorded for this clonotype. This chain links TRBV20-1 with TRBJ1-4, with TRBD1 matching over 11 bases. Germline CDR1 DFQATT, CDR2 SNEGSKA (reference sequence). Trimming cost V 3 bases and J 7 bases; bases outside gene matches: 1. The CDR3 is made up of 13 amino acids. CDR3 sequence (DNA): TGCAGTGCTAGGGGGACAGGGGGTGAAAAACTGTTTTTT. It translates to CSARGTGGEKLFF.

There are many counts of this clonotype. V gene TRBV5-1 combines with J gene TRBJ2-7, with 9 bases fitting TRBD1. Per the germline V gene, CDR1 is SGHRS and CDR2 is YFSETQ. This CDR3 has 14 residues. V was pared by 0 bases and J by 5 bases, with 3 bases of the junction left unmatched. CDR3 coding DNA: TGCGCCAGCAGCTTGGGACAGGGGGACGACGAGCAGTACTTC. Protein product: CASSLGQGDDEQYF.

This clonotype was recorded at least ten times. V usage is TRBV5-1 and J usage is TRBJ2-5; either TRBD1 or TRBD2 may supply D (5 bases each). The CDR3 spans 13 residues. The ends were cut back, 2 bases at V and 3 bases at J, with 8 bases in the middle. In germline, CDR1 is SGHRS, CDR2 YFSETQ. CDR3 DNA: TGCGCCAGCAGCTTTGGGACGGAAGAGACCCAGTACTTC. Residues: CASSFGTEETQYF.

This clonotype was seen a single time. The chain uses TRBV12-5 and TRBJ2-5; no reliable D call. Germline V gene data show CDR1 as LGHNT and CDR2 as FRNRAP. CDR3 length: 11 amino acids. Trimming took 1 base from V and 5 from J, leaving 2 bases between them. CDR3 coding DNA: TGTGCTAGTGGTTTGGCGGAGACCCAGTACTTC. Protein sequence: CASGLAETQYF.

The J gene is TRBJ1-1, the V gene TRBV19, with no clear D. V dropped 5 bases and J dropped 0 bases, with 10 bases sitting between them. This CDR3 has 14 residues. Germline CDR1 and CDR2: LNHDA and SQIVND (reference sequence). CDR3 region: CASSAWGVNTEAFF. In DNA form, the CDR3 reads TGTGCCAGTAGTGCATGGGGTGTGAACACTGAAGCTTTCTTT.

At least ten counts were recorded for this clonotype. The chain recombines TRBV20-1 with TRBJ2-1; 7 bases line up with TRBD2. V lost 6 bases and J lost 6; bases outside the gene matches: 8. Germline lookup yields CDR1 DFQATT and CDR2 SNEGSKA (reference sequence). CDR3 length equals 13 residues. The CDR3 loop is CSALAESRNEQFF. The CDR3 nucleotides are TGCAGTGCCCTAGCGGAGAGCCGCAATGAGCAGTTCTTC.

There are many counts of this clonotype. This chain links TRBV20-1 with TRBJ2-3, with TRBD2 matching over 16 bases. Germline-derived CDR1 and CDR2 are DFQATT and SNEGSKA (reference sequence). V gave up 1 base and J gave up 2 bases; unmatched junction bases: 21. This CDR3 is 23 amino acids long. CDR3 protein: CSARGYLGLAGGGSLSHTDTQYF. The CDR3 region has the DNA TGCAGTGCTAGAGGGTATTTGGGACTAGCGGGGGGGGGGAGCCTCTCACACACAGATACGCAGTATTTT.

Ten or more counts support this clonotype. The rearrangement uses TRBV30 and TRBJ2-1, with D tentatively TRBD2 (6 bases). In germline, CDR1 is GTSNPN, CDR2 SVGIG (reference sequence). This CDR3 is 12 amino acids long. Trimming took off 5 bases at V and 4 bases at J, with 9 bases between the two ends. This chain's CDR3 is CAWGRLYNEQFF. CDR3 coding DNA: TGTGCCTGGGGGAGGCTATACAATGAGCAGTTCTTC.

This clonotype has ten or more counts. V gene TRBV20-1 combines with J gene TRBJ2-5; TRBD2 matches at 7 bases. This CDR3 is 12 amino acids long. J was trimmed by 2 bases and V by 3 bases; bases with no gene match: 0. Germline loops: CDR1 DFQATT, CDR2 SNEGSKA (reference sequence). CDR3 in DNA: TGCAGTGCTAGGGGGGGGCAAGAGACCCAGTACTTC. Translated, it gives CSARGGQETQYF.

This clonotype appeared many times. This sequence joins TRBV5-1 and TRBJ1-5; perhaps TRBD1 as D (6 bases). V was cut by 0 bases and J by 3 bases, with 10 bases left in between. CDR1 and CDR2 from the germline V gene are SGHRS and YFSETQ. This CDR3 is 15 amino acids long. CDR3 in amino acids: CASSLEGHDNQPQHF. The CDR3 DNA reads TGCGCCAGCAGCTTGGAGGGACACGACAATCAGCCCCAGCATTTT.

This clonotype was seen many times. The chain is built from TRBV7-3 and TRBJ2-3, with D perhaps matching TRBD2 (6 bases). V was cut by 5 bases and J by 2 bases, with 17 bases left in between. Per germline, CDR1 SGHTA and CDR2 FQGTGA. This CDR3 has 16 amino acids. CDR3 bases: TGTGCCAGCAGCGGGGGTTGGCGGGGTGCCACAGATACGCAGTATTTT. Translating it yields CASSGGWRGATDTQYF.

This clonotype was seen repeatedly, ten times or more. The V and J genes are TRBV5-1 and TRBJ2-2; no definite D call. Between the trimmed V and J ends, which lost 0 bases and 1 base, there was a span of 4 bases. In germline, CDR1 is SGHRS, CDR2 YFSETQ. CDR3 length: 14 residues. The DNA of the CDR3 is TGCGCCAGCAGCTTGGGGGTGAACACCGGGGAGCTGTTTTTT. Translating it yields CASSLGVNTGELFF.

This clonotype was observed many times. The chain carries TRBV18 and TRBJ2-4; no firm D call. Trimming shortened V by 6 bases and J by 0 bases, and 15 bases separated the two germline ends. Germline CDR1 is KGHSH and CDR2 is LQKENI. This CDR3 region has 16 residues. CDR3 sequence (DNA): TGTGCCAGCTCCTCGGTCCGGCAATTAGCCAAAAACATTCAGTACTTC. It codes for CASSSVRQLAKNIQYF.

The sample holds many counts of this clonotype. The genes are TRBV6-1 and TRBJ1-5; D is perhaps TRBD1 (5 bases). The V and J ends lost 0 bases and 5 bases respectively, with 17 bases between them. The CDR3 extends over 17 amino acids. In germline, CDR1 is MNHNS, CDR2 SASEGT. The CDR3 region has the DNA TGTGCCAGCAGTGAAGCGGGGGTGGGCAGATTTTATCAGCCCCAGCATTTT. Its translation is CASSEAGVGRFYQPQHF.

At least ten counts were recorded for this clonotype. The J gene is TRBJ2-3, the V gene TRBV27; D call uncertain. The V and J ends lost 6 bases and 2 bases respectively, with 9 bases between them. Germline-derived CDR1 and CDR2 are MNHEY and SMNVEV (reference sequence). The length of the CDR3 is 13 residues. CDR3 nucleotide sequence: TGTGCCAGCAGAGCTGGGTTCACAGATACGCAGTATTTT. This gives the protein CASRAGFTDTQYF.